The clone carrying this TCR beta chain was counted between two and nine times. The source of the sample is a study of T-cell reconstitution after alpha-beta-depleted transplantation in children. The CDR3 runs 12 residues. V dropped 1 base and J dropped 8 bases, with 8 bases sitting between them. The V gene's germline CDR1 is SEHNR and CDR2 FQNEAQ (reference sequence). A TCRbeta library incorporating unique molecular identifiers was prepared. TCRdb processed the PCR reads anew with MiXCR; each CDR3 protein has one entry. The repertoire holds 200,000 to 250,000 distinct CDR3 sequences, with under 9.5% as singletons.

This receptor was taken from a human donor who donated a stem cell graft to a child with acute lymphoblastic leukemia. The chain combines TRBV7-9 with TRBJ1-2, with D possibly TRBD1 on 5 matching bases. Sequencing was performed on PBMCs from the stem cell graft donor, taken from the stem cell graft. The CDR3 sequence is CASSLGGLGYTF. CDR3 coding DNA: TGTGCCAGCAGCTTAGGGGGACTCGGCTACACCTTC.